The T cell receptor (beta chain) described here comes from a study of T cell repertoires in ileal Crohn's disease. Study-wide background: Postoperative therapy was given to about half: about a dozen thiopurines, about 20 anti-TNF agents.

The CDR3 length is 15 residues. Germline V gene sequence: CDR1 SGHTA, CDR2 FQGTGA. The J segment lost 5 bases and the V segment lost 3 bases, leaving 8 bases of the junction unmatched. Only in-frame clones appear in the TCRdb table, and some are missing; sequencing was by immunoSEQ multiplex PCR. The data show some 3,400 clones, roughly 90% seen once. The origin of this receptor is an adult with Crohn's disease. Sequenced sample: ileal tissue. The V and J genes are TRBV7-3 and TRBJ2-5; TRBD2 aligns across 8 bases. In nucleotides, the CDR3 is TGTGCCAGCAGCTTGGGGCTAGCGGGTGGGGAGACCCAGTACTTC. Its translation: CASSLGLAGGETQYF.